This T cell receptor (beta chain) was captured by sequencing in a study of T cell responses to AZD1222 COVID-19 vaccine. Study overall: Recipients boosted at about 4 weeks or about 12 weeks are pooled.

To note about this clone: Its antigen is still unknown.

Profiled with immunoSEQ multiplex PCR; TCRdb holds only in-frame clones, not every one. The data show about 140,000 clones, around nine tenths seen once. The V end was cut by 8 bases, the J end by 1 base, with 17 bases between. CDR3 size: 15 residues. CDR1 SEHNR and CDR2 FQNEAQ come from the germline V gene (reference sequence). Findings and limits, study-wide: Nearly half of spike-specific TCRs reportedly go after variant regions that carry no mutations. Baseline testing showed seropositivity in only 5 or 6 AZD1222 recipients. Donors were mostly white British, more females; clonal diversity possibly underestimated.

The source is an adult in good health. Sequencing used peripheral blood, obtained on day 0 of AZD1222 vaccination. This chain links TRBV7-9 with TRBJ1-1; D is uncertain. The CDR3 region is CASGFHSGENTEAFF. The CDR3 nucleotides are TGTGCCAGCGGATTCCACAGTGGAGAGAACACTGAAGCTTTCTTT. Variable domain in full (rest from reference TRBV7-9 and TRBJ1-1): DTGVSQNPRHKITKRGQNVTFRCDPISEHNRLYWYRQTLGQGPEFLTYFQNEAQLEKSRLLSDRFSAERPKGSFSTLEIQRTEQGDSAMYLCASGFHSGENTEAFFGQGTRLTVV.